This is a list of T cell receptor beta chains from one sample in a study of response to subunit inactivated influenza vaccine. Each CDR3 protein is one row after TCRdb ran MiXCR on the RT-PCR reads. The sample lists about 190,000 distinct CDR3 sequences, roughly 14% occurring once. This specimen was CD8+ T cells sorted from PBMCs, taken around 5 days after vaccination. Receptors originate from a man aged 50 or older who received an inactivated influenza vaccine. Both conserved end residues are part of each CDR3. Fields, in order: D gene, clone size, CDR3 length, J gene, V gene, CDR3 DNA, CDR3 protein. A D gene is named only where the DNA matches it firmly. A row's size may be missing; if present it is once, few, many or a size class.

D gene: TRBD1
clone size: few
CDR3 length: 13
J gene: TRBJ2-7
V gene: TRBV5-6
CDR3 DNA: TGTGCCAGCAGCTCGGACAGGGTCTACGAGCAGTACTTC
CDR3 protein: CASSSDRVYEQYF

D gene: -
clone size: many
CDR3 length: 16
J gene: TRBJ2-3
V gene: TRBV4-3
CDR3 DNA: TGCGCCAGCAGCCAGGATTTAATATGGGGCACAGATACGCAGTATTTT
CDR3 protein: CASSQDLIWGTDTQYF

D gene: -
clone size: medium-sized
CDR3 length: 13
J gene: TRBJ2-3
V gene: TRBV6-2/TRBV6-3
CDR3 DNA: TGTGCCAGCAGCCTGACAGTCACAGATACGCAGTATTTT
CDR3 protein: CASSLTVTDTQYF

D gene: -
clone size: once
CDR3 length: 14
J gene: TRBJ2-2
V gene: TRBV27
CDR3 DNA: TGTGCCAGCACATCGTGGGATTGGACCGGGGAGCTGTTTTTT
CDR3 protein: CASTSWDWTGELFF

D gene: -
clone size: -
CDR3 length: 15
J gene: TRBJ2-5
V gene: TRBV27
CDR3 DNA: TGTGCCAGCAGTTACGTGTCTAGCGAGCAAGAGACCCAGTACTTC
CDR3 protein: CASSYVSSEQETQYF

D gene: -
clone size: -
CDR3 length: 17
J gene: TRBJ1-6
V gene: TRBV3-1
CDR3 DNA: TGTGCCTGCAGTTTAGGACGTCTTGACAGATATAATTCACCCCTCCACTTT
CDR3 protein: CACSLGRLDRYNSPLHF

D gene: TRBD2
clone size: few
CDR3 length: 14
J gene: TRBJ2-5
V gene: TRBV11-2
CDR3 DNA: TGTGCCACTTCGTCGGGACTAGGTCAAGAGACCCAGTACTTC
CDR3 protein: CATSSGLGQETQYF

D gene: -
clone size: few
CDR3 length: 15
J gene: TRBJ1-1
V gene: TRBV4-3
CDR3 DNA: TGCGCCAGCAGCCAAGGTCCACGGGGAAACGCTGAAGCTTTCTTT
CDR3 protein: CASSQGPRGNAEAFF

D gene: -
clone size: -
CDR3 length: 13
J gene: TRBJ2-2
V gene: TRBV9
CDR3 DNA: TGTGCCAGCAACCCCTCAGGGCCCGGGGAGCTGTTTTTT
CDR3 protein: CASNPSGPGELFF

D gene: -
clone size: few
CDR3 length: 11
J gene: TRBJ2-7
V gene: TRBV11-2
CDR3 DNA: TGTGCCAGCAGCTTAAGTACCGAGCAGTACTTC
CDR3 protein: CASSLSTEQYF

D gene: -
clone size: few
CDR3 length: 11
J gene: TRBJ2-7
V gene: TRBV7-9
CDR3 DNA: TGTGCCAGCTCCGGGGACTACGAGCAGTACTTC
CDR3 protein: CASSGDYEQYF

D gene: TRBD1
clone size: many
CDR3 length: 14
J gene: TRBJ2-1
V gene: TRBV16
CDR3 DNA: TGTGCCAGCAGCCGGGGGACAGCTTACAATGAGCAGTTCTTC
CDR3 protein: CASSRGTAYNEQFF

D gene: TRBD2
clone size: -
CDR3 length: 15
J gene: TRBJ2-1
V gene: TRBV4-3
CDR3 DNA: TGCGCCAGCAGCCAGGAGCGGGGGCCCTCCTACGAGCAGTTCTTC
CDR3 protein: CASSQERGPSYEQFF

D gene: TRBD1
clone size: -
CDR3 length: 14
J gene: TRBJ2-5
V gene: TRBV10-3
CDR3 DNA: TGTGCCATCAGTGAGGACAGGGGGGGAAAGACCCAGTACTTC
CDR3 protein: CAISEDRGGKTQYF

D gene: TRBD1
clone size: -
CDR3 length: 15
J gene: TRBJ2-1
V gene: TRBV5-6
CDR3 DNA: TGTGCCAGCAGCGATGGGACAGAATCCTACAATGAGCAGTTCTTC
CDR3 protein: CASSDGTESYNEQFF

D gene: TRBD1
clone size: few
CDR3 length: 15
J gene: TRBJ1-6
V gene: TRBV18
CDR3 DNA: TGTGCCAGCTCACCAGGGCAGGGGGCGAATTCACCCCTCCACTTT
CDR3 protein: CASSPGQGANSPLHF

D gene: -
clone size: many
CDR3 length: 15
J gene: TRBJ2-4
V gene: TRBV12-3/TRBV12-4
CDR3 DNA: TGTGCCAGCAGCCCAAGGGGGAGGACCAAAAACATTCAGTACTTC
CDR3 protein: CASSPRGRTKNIQYF

D gene: -
clone size: -
CDR3 length: 14
J gene: TRBJ1-4
V gene: TRBV28
CDR3 DNA: TGTGCCAGCAGTTCTATACTCGGGTATGAAAAACTGTTTTTT
CDR3 protein: CASSSILGYEKLFF

D gene: TRBD1
clone size: -
CDR3 length: 14
J gene: TRBJ2-1
V gene: TRBV6-2/TRBV6-3
CDR3 DNA: TGTGCCAGCAGCGGACAGGGGCCCTACAATGAGCAGTTCTTC
CDR3 protein: CASSGQGPYNEQFF

D gene: TRBD1
clone size: -
CDR3 length: 18
J gene: TRBJ2-2
V gene: TRBV24-1
CDR3 DNA: TGTGCCACCAGTGACAGGACAGGGGGAACCCCCAACACCGGGGAGCTGTTTTTT
CDR3 protein: CATSDRTGGTPNTGELFF

D gene: -
clone size: few
CDR3 length: 16
J gene: TRBJ2-7
V gene: TRBV4-1
CDR3 DNA: TGCGCCAGCAGCCTGCGATCCCAGGGGGGTGCCTACGAGCAGTACTTC
CDR3 protein: CASSLRSQGGAYEQYF

D gene: TRBD2
clone size: -
CDR3 length: 17
J gene: TRBJ2-3
V gene: TRBV6-2/TRBV6-3
CDR3 DNA: TGTGCCAGCAGTTTACTAGCGGGGGCCTCCATGGGAGATACGCAGTATTTT
CDR3 protein: CASSLLAGASMGDTQYF

D gene: -
clone size: -
CDR3 length: 15
J gene: TRBJ2-2
V gene: TRBV4-3
CDR3 DNA: TGCGCCAGCAGCCAAGAGAATACCCTACCCGGGGAGCTGTTTTTT
CDR3 protein: CASSQENTLPGELFF

D gene: -
clone size: -
CDR3 length: 16
J gene: TRBJ1-3
V gene: TRBV6-1
CDR3 DNA: TGTGCCAGCAGTCCCTTTGAGGGGGGCCCTGGAAACACCATATATTTT
CDR3 protein: CASSPFEGGPGNTIYF

D gene: -
clone size: many
CDR3 length: 14
J gene: TRBJ1-1
V gene: TRBV5-1
CDR3 DNA: TGCGCCAGCAGCTTGGAGTTGCCGAACACTGAAGCTTTCTTT
CDR3 protein: CASSLELPNTEAFF

D gene: -
clone size: few
CDR3 length: 13
J gene: TRBJ1-2
V gene: TRBV25-1
CDR3 DNA: TGTGCCAGCAGTGTGGGCAGCCACGATGGCTACACCTTC
CDR3 protein: CASSVGSHDGYTF

D gene: TRBD1
clone size: few
CDR3 length: 15
J gene: TRBJ2-7
V gene: TRBV28
CDR3 DNA: TGTGCCAGCAGCCGTGGGACAGGCAGCTCCTACGAGCAGTACTTC
CDR3 protein: CASSRGTGSSYEQYF

D gene: -
clone size: few
CDR3 length: 15
J gene: TRBJ2-7
V gene: TRBV5-1
CDR3 DNA: TGCGCCAGCAGCCCCTACCGGGGGCAGATTGACGAGCAGTACTTC
CDR3 protein: CASSPYRGQIDEQYF

D gene: TRBD2
clone size: -
CDR3 length: 15
J gene: TRBJ2-1
V gene: TRBV12-3/TRBV12-4
CDR3 DNA: TGTGCCAGCAGGCGGACTAGCGGGAGTAGCTATGAGCAGTTCTTC
CDR3 protein: CASRRTSGSSYEQFF

D gene: TRBD1
clone size: few
CDR3 length: 15
J gene: TRBJ2-1
V gene: TRBV29-1
CDR3 DNA: TGCAGCGTTGTTGGTACAGGGGGCTCCTACAATGAGCAGTTCTTC
CDR3 protein: CSVVGTGGSYNEQFF

D gene: -
clone size: many
CDR3 length: 14
J gene: TRBJ2-7
V gene: TRBV3-1
CDR3 DNA: TGTGCCAGCAGCCAAGAACCCGGAACCTACGAGCAGTACTTC
CDR3 protein: CASSQEPGTYEQYF

D gene: -
clone size: few
CDR3 length: 17
J gene: TRBJ1-2
V gene: TRBV14
CDR3 DNA: TGTGCCAGCAGCCAAGGGATTAGCCACTCGGGGGCTTGGGGCTACACCTTC
CDR3 protein: CASSQGISHSGAWGYTF

D gene: TRBD1
clone size: few
CDR3 length: 13
J gene: TRBJ1-1
V gene: TRBV6-2/TRBV6-3
CDR3 DNA: TGTGCCAGCAACCAAGGGGGCGGGGATGAAGCTTTCTTT
CDR3 protein: CASNQGGGDEAFF

D gene: TRBD1
clone size: -
CDR3 length: 15
J gene: TRBJ2-3
V gene: TRBV4-3
CDR3 DNA: TGCGCCAGCAGCCCCCGGGACAGCACCACAGATACGCAGTATTTT
CDR3 protein: CASSPRDSTTDTQYF

D gene: -
clone size: -
CDR3 length: 14
J gene: TRBJ2-1
V gene: TRBV5-6
CDR3 DNA: TGTGCCAGCAGCGTTACAGGGTCCTACAATGAGCAGTTCTTC
CDR3 protein: CASSVTGSYNEQFF

D gene: -
clone size: few
CDR3 length: 17
J gene: TRBJ2-2
V gene: TRBV4-3
CDR3 DNA: TGCGCCAGCAGCCAAGTGGCCCAAGCGGTTCACACCGGGGAGCTGTTTTTT
CDR3 protein: CASSQVAQAVHTGELFF

D gene: -
clone size: few
CDR3 length: 16
J gene: TRBJ2-7
V gene: TRBV10-3
CDR3 DNA: TGTGCCATCAGTGAGTCGGCATTAGTTTCATCCTACGAGCAGTACTTC
CDR3 protein: CAISESALVSSYEQYF

D gene: -
clone size: -
CDR3 length: 14
J gene: TRBJ2-7
V gene: TRBV7-8
CDR3 DNA: TGTGCCAGCAGCTTAACAGCGGCAAGCTACGAGCAGTACTTC
CDR3 protein: CASSLTAASYEQYF

D gene: TRBD2
clone size: -
CDR3 length: 15
J gene: TRBJ2-1
V gene: TRBV28
CDR3 DNA: TGTGCCAGCAGTTTTCTCGCTAGCGGGGGTAATGAGCAGTTCTTC
CDR3 protein: CASSFLASGGNEQFF

D gene: -
clone size: -
CDR3 length: 16
J gene: TRBJ1-1
V gene: TRBV4-3
CDR3 DNA: TGCGCCAGCAGCCAAGGAGTCCAGGGACTGAACACTGAAGCTTTCTTT
CDR3 protein: CASSQGVQGLNTEAFF

D gene: TRBD2
clone size: -
CDR3 length: 15
J gene: TRBJ2-1
V gene: TRBV20-1
CDR3 DNA: TGCAGTGCTAGAGATTGGGCGGGAGGCTACAATGAGCAGTTCTTC
CDR3 protein: CSARDWAGGYNEQFF

D gene: -
clone size: many
CDR3 length: 13
J gene: TRBJ2-3
V gene: TRBV29-1
CDR3 DNA: TGCAGCGTTGAAGGGGGGCAGACAGATACGCAGTATTTT
CDR3 protein: CSVEGGQTDTQYF

D gene: -
clone size: -
CDR3 length: 15
J gene: TRBJ2-2
V gene: TRBV4-3
CDR3 DNA: TGCGCCAGCAGCCAAGATTTGATGACTAGTCGGGAGCTGTTTTTT
CDR3 protein: CASSQDLMTSRELFF